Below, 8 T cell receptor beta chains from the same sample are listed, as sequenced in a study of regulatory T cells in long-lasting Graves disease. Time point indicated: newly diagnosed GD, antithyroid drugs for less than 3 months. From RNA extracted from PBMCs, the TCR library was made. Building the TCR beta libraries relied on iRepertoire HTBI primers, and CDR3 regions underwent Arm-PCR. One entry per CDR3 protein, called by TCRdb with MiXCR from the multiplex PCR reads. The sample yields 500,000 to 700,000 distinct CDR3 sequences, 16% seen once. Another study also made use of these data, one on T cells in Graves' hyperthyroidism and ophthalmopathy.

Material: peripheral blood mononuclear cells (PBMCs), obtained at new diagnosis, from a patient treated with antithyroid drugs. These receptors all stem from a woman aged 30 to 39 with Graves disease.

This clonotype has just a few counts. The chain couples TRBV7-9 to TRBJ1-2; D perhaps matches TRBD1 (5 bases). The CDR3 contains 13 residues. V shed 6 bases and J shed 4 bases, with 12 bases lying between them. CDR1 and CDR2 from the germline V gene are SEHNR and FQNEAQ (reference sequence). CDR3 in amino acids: CASSPNRTYGYTF. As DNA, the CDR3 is TGTGCCAGCAGTCCTAACAGGACCTATGGCTACACCTTC.

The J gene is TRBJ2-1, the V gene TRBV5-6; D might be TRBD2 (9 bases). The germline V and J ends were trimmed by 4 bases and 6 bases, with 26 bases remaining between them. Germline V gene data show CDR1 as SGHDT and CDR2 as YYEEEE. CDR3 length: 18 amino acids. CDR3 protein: CASSGRGRSGRTANEQFF. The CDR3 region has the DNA TGTGCCAGCAGCGGCAGGGGGCGAAGCGGGAGGACCGCCAATGAGCAGTTCTTC.

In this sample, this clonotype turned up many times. The CDR3 here is CAIRPAGGLNEQYF. CDR3 nucleotides: TGTGCCATCAGGCCGGCGGGAGGGCTGAACGAGCAGTACTTC. V usage is TRBV2 and J usage is TRBJ2-7; 9 nucleotides line up with TRBD2. The CDR3 has 14 amino acids. Germline assignment: CDR1 SNHLY and CDR2 FYNNEI. V lost 10 bases, J lost 5 bases, and 12 bases stayed unmatched.

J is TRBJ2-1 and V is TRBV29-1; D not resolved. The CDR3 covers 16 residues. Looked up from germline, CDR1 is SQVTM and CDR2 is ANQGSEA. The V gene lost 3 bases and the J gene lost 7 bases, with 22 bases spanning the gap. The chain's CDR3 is CSVEGGPSAKYNEQFF. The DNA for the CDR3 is TGCAGCGTTGAGGGCGGACCATCGGCCAAGTATAATGAGCAGTTCTTC.

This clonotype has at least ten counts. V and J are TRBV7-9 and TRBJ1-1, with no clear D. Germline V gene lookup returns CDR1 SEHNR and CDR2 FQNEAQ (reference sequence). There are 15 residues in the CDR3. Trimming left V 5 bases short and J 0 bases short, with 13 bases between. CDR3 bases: TGTGCCAGCAGCCCGAAACAGACCATGAACACTGAAGCTTTCTTT. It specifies CASSPKQTMNTEAFF.

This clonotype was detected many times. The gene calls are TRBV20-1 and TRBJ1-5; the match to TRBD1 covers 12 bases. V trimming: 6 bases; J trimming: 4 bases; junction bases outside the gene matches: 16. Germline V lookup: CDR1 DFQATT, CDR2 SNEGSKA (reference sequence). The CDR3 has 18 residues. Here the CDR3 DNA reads TGCAGTGCGCCGTCCCGGGACAGGGGGCAAGTGGGTAATCAGCCCCAGCATTTT. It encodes CSAPSRDRGQVGNQPQHF.

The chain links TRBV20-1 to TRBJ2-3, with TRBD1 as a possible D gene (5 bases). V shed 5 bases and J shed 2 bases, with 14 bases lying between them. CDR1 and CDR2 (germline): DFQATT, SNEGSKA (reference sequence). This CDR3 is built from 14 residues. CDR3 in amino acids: CSAWAGRSTDTQYF. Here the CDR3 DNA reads TGCAGTGCTTGGGCAGGGCGTTCCACAGATACGCAGTATTTT.

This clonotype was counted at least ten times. The CDR3 DNA reads TGTGCCAGCAGCCCGTGGACCGAGAATGGCTACACCTTC. Its translation is CASSPWTENGYTF. This chain links TRBV13 with TRBJ1-2; no definite D call. This CDR3 comprises 13 residues. The germline gives CDR1 PRHDT, CDR2 FYEKMQ (reference sequence). The germline V and J ends were trimmed by 5 bases and 6 bases, with 13 bases remaining between them.